The T cell receptor (beta chain) described here comes from a study of response to subunit inactivated influenza vaccine. The CDR3 is made up of 13 amino acids. Germline-derived CDR1 and CDR2 are DFQATT and SNEGSKA (reference sequence). About this clonotype itself: At one end, the junction sequence differs from germline, possibly due to a read error.

TCRdb independently ran MiXCR on the RT-PCR reads; one entry per CDR3 protein. This repertoire shows about 520,000 distinct CDR3 sequences, about 25% found once; its top ten account for 1.5% to 2%. The sample was CD4+ T cells sorted from PBMCs, taken 5 days after vaccination. This rearrangement joins TRBV20-1 to TRBJ2-1; D not resolved. The clonotype was recovered from a man over 45 who received an inactivated influenza vaccine. The CDR3 is CSARGLDYNQQFF. The CDR3 DNA sequence: TGCAGTGCTAGGGGTCTTGATTACAATCAGCAGTTCTTC.